This T cell receptor beta chain came from a study of molecular identifiers for immune sequencing clone quantification. Study overall: Replicate RNA from around 20,000 or 100,000 naive CD8 T cells formed five aliquots; four were sequenced.

TCRdb reprocessed the PCR reads via MiXCR and lists one record per CDR3 protein. The sample shows tens of thousands of distinct CDR3 sequences, 25% of them seen only once. Germline V gives CDR1 MDHEN, CDR2 SYDVKM. There are 18 residues in the CDR3. In its sample, this clonotype was seen once. Its antigen is not known. One base away lies a much larger clone, so this may be a sequencing read error. Findings and caveats of the study: Naive cells had under 1% of molecules in clones above 20 RNA copies, effectors over 98%.

This clonotype originated in a human donor in good health. Some libraries in this study had Jurkat cell RNA spiked in. The chain employs TRBV28 and TRBJ2-7; D uncertain. The sequenced material came from naive CD8+ T cells from blood, with Jurkat cell RNA spiked in. The subset denotes: FACS-sorted CD8+CD4-CCR7+CD45RA+ naive T cells. The CDR3 nucleotides read TGTGCCGGCAGTTTAGGAACGCGACCCCGTGGCGCTGGATACGAGCAGTACTTC. Translating gives CAGSLGTRPRGAGYEQYF.